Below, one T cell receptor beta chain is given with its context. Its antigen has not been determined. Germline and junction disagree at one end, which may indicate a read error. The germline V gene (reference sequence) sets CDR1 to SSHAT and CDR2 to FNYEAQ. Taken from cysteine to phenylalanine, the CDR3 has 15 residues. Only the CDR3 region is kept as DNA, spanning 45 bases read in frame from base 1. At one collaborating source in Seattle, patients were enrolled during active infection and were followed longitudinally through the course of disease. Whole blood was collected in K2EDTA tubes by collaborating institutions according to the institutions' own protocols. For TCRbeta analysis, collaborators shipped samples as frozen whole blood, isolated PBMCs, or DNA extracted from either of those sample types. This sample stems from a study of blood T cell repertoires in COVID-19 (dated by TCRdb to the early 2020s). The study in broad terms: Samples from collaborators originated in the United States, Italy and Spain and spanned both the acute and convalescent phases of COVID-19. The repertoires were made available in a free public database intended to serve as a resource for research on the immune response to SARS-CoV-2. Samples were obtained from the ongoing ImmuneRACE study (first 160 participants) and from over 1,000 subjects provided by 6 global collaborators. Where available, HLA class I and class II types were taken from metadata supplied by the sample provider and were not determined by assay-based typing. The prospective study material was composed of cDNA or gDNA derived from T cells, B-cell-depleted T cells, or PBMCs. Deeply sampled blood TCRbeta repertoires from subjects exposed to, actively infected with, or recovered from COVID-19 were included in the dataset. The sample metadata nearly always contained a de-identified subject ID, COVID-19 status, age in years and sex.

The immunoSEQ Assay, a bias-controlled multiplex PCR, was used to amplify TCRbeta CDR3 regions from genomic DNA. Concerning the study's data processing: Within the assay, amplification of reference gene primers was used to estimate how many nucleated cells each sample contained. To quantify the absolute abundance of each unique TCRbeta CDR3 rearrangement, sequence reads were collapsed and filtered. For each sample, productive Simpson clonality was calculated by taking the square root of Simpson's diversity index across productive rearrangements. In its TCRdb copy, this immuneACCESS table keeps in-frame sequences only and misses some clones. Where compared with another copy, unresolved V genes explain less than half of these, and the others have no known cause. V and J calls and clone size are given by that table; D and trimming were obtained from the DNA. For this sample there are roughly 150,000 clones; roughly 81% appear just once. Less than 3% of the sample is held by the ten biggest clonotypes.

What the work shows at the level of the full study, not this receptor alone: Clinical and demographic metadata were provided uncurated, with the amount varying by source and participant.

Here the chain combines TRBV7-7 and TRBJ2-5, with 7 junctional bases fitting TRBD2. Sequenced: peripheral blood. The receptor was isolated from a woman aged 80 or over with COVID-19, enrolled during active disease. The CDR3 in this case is CASSSLAALQETQYF. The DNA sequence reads TGTGCTAGCAGCTCGCTAGCGGCCCTCCAAGAGACCCAGTACTTC.